The rows below give T cell receptor beta chains drawn from one sample of a study of T cell changes during pregnancy in multiple sclerosis. Here immunoSEQ multiplex PCR was the method, and the copy in TCRdb shows in-frame clones only, minus some. The table shows 18,000 or so clones, with 88% occurring only once. Sequenced material: CD4+ T cells from peripheral blood mononuclear cells, taken in the first trimester of pregnancy. These receptors all stem from a female donor in good health, enrolled as a control in a pregnancy study. Both conserved end residues are part of each CDR3. A D gene is named only where the DNA matches it firmly. Not every row has a clone size; where given, it reads once, few, many or a size class.

abundance | len | j_gene | d_gene | v_gene | CDR3nt | CDR3aa
once | 13 | TRBJ2-3 | TRBD1 | TRBV19 | TGTGCCAGTACCGAGGGGGCGGCAGATACGCAGTATTTT | CASTEGAADTQYF
NA | 15 | TRBJ2-7 | TRBD1 | TRBV19 | TGTGCCACCAGCTGGGGACAGGGGATGGGCTACGAGCAGTACTTC | CATSWGQGMGYEQYF
NA | 12 | TRBJ1-1 | TRBD1 | TRBV29-1 | TGCGGAGGGGGACAGGGAAACACTGAAGCTTTCTTT | CGGGQGNTEAFF
NA | 14 | TRBJ1-5 | TRBD1 | TRBV5-1 | TGCGCCAGCAGCGAAGGACAGGGTTATCAGCCCCAGCATTTT | CASSEGQGYQPQHF
NA | 15 | TRBJ1-3 | NA | TRBV6-1 | TGTGCCAGCAGCGATCAGGACTTCCCTGGAAACACCATATATTTT | CASSDQDFPGNTIYF
once | 13 | TRBJ1-1 | TRBD1 | TRBV7-8 | TGTGCCAGCAGCTTAGGGACAGGCACCGAAGCTTTCTTT | CASSLGTGTEAFF
NA | 14 | TRBJ1-5 | NA | TRBV2 | TGTGCCAGCAGTGAAGCCAGTAGCAATCAGCCCCAGCATTTT | CASSEASSNQPQHF
NA | 14 | TRBJ1-2 | TRBD1 | TRBV27 | TGTGCCAGCGGACGGACAGGGGGGAACTATGGCTACACCTTC | CASGRTGGNYGYTF
NA | 14 | TRBJ2-7 | TRBD2 | TRBV10-1 | TGCGCCAGCAGTGAACAAGCGGGGTCCTACGAGCAGTACTTC | CASSEQAGSYEQYF
NA | 14 | TRBJ1-1 | TRBD1 | TRBV27 | TGTGCCAGCAGTTTCGGGACAGGGGGCACTGAAGCTTTCTTT | CASSFGTGGTEAFF
NA | 19 | TRBJ2-1 | TRBD2 | TRBV18 | TGTGCCAGCTCACCAGTCCACGGCGGGGGGGTAAACCTCTACAATGAGCAGTTCTTC | CASSPVHGGGVNLYNEQFF
NA | 14 | TRBJ1-1 | TRBD1 | TRBV30 | TGTGCCTCGACAGGGTTTCGGTTTATAGCTGAAGCTTTCTTT | CASTGFRFIAEAFF
NA | 13 | TRBJ1-1 | NA | TRBV6-5 | TGTGCCAGCAGGAGGGCCTCGCACACTGAAGCTTTCTTT | CASRRASHTEAFF
NA | 14 | TRBJ1-4 | TRBD1 | TRBV7-9 | TGTGCCAGCAGCCTGACAGGGGTTAATGAAAAACTGTTTTTT | CASSLTGVNEKLFF
NA | 16 | TRBJ2-5 | NA | TRBV7-7 | TGTGCTAGCAGCTTAGGATTTGGGGCCGTGGGGGAGACCCAGTACTTC | CASSLGFGAVGETQYF
NA | 16 | TRBJ1-1 | TRBD1 | TRBV19 | TGTGCCAGTAGTATTCGGGGACAGGGTCCGAACACTGAAGCTTTCTTT | CASSIRGQGPNTEAFF
few | 16 | TRBJ1-5 | NA | TRBV18 | TGTGCCAGCTCCCCCCTGGAGTCACCCAACAATCAGCCCCAGCATTTT | CASSPLESPNNQPQHF
NA | 14 | TRBJ2-7 | TRBD1 | TRBV5-4 | TGTGCCAGCAGCCCCCTGGGACAGGGAGCGCGGCAGTACTTC | CASSPLGQGARQYF
once | 17 | TRBJ1-1 | NA | TRBV12-5 | TGTGCTAGTGGGCTGGACGGAACCATACGGCGGGACACTGAAGCTTTCTTT | CASGLDGTIRRDTEAFF
NA | 12 | TRBJ1-2 | NA | TRBV4-3 | TGCGCCAGCAGCCAGACAGGTCGCGGCTACACCTTC | CASSQTGRGYTF
NA | 15 | TRBJ1-6 | TRBD1 | TRBV5-4 | TGTGCCAGCACCTTAAGGACAGGGTGGGACTCACCCCTCCACTTT | CASTLRTGWDSPLHF
once | 15 | TRBJ2-7 | NA | TRBV4-1 | TGCGCCAGCAGCCAGGGGAGGACTGCCAGGGGGGAGCAGTACTTC | CASSQGRTARGEQYF
NA | 16 | TRBJ2-3 | TRBD1 | TRBV6-1 | TGTGCCAGCAGTGAAAGGACAGGGGTCGGCACAGATACGCAGTATTTT | CASSERTGVGTDTQYF
NA | 20 | TRBJ2-1 | TRBD2 | TRBV27 | TGTGCCAGCAGTTTAAACTGGGCCGGACTAGCGGGTCTACCCCACAATGAGCAGTTCTTC | CASSLNWAGLAGLPHNEQFF
once | 15 | TRBJ2-7 | NA | TRBV4-1 | TGCGCCAGCAGCCAAGATAACTCCATGATCTACGAGCAGTACTTC | CASSQDNSMIYEQYF
NA | 12 | TRBJ1-1 | NA | TRBV7-2 | TGTGCCAGCAGCCGGGACATGCCTGAAGCTTTCTTT | CASSRDMPEAFF
NA | 19 | TRBJ2-3 | TRBD2 | TRBV15 | TGTGCCACCAGCAGAGATAGTGGACTAGCGGGGGGTATTACAGATACGCAGTATTTT | CATSRDSGLAGGITDTQYF
NA | 14 | TRBJ1-5 | NA | TRBV28 | TGTGCCAGCAGGGCAGATAATAGCAATCAGCCCCAGCATTTT | CASRADNSNQPQHF
NA | 14 | TRBJ2-7 | TRBD1 | TRBV7-9 | TGTGCCAGCAGCTTAGCAGGGACAGCCTACGAGCAGTACTTC | CASSLAGTAYEQYF
NA | 15 | TRBJ2-7 | TRBD2 | TRBV27 | TGTGCCAGCAGTTCCGCGGGAGGTCTTAACTACGAGCAGTACTTC | CASSSAGGLNYEQYF
NA | 15 | TRBJ1-6 | NA | TRBV5-8 | TGTGCCAGCAGCTTGGGCACTCTGGTTTATTCACCCCTCCACTTT | CASSLGTLVYSPLHF
NA | 13 | TRBJ1-4 | NA | TRBV7-2 | TGTGCCAGCAGCTCGGAGGCTAATGAAAAACTGTTTTTT | CASSSEANEKLFF
NA | 16 | TRBJ2-3 | TRBD2 | TRBV7-2 | TGTGCCAGCAGCTTAGAGGGCGGGAGACGCACAGATACGCAGTATTTT | CASSLEGGRRTDTQYF
NA | 18 | TRBJ1-1 | TRBD1 | TRBV18 | TGTGCCAGCTCACCACGAGGCTGGGCAGGGGGCGAGGGCACTGAAGCTTTCTTT | CASSPRGWAGGEGTEAFF
once | 14 | TRBJ1-2 | TRBD1 | TRBV5-1 | TGCGCCAGCAGCTGGACAGGGGAGGACTATGGCTACACCTTC | CASSWTGEDYGYTF
NA | 16 | TRBJ2-2 | NA | TRBV5-5 | TGTGCCAGCCACTCGGGGGCTAGCGGAAACACCGGGGAGCTGTTTTTT | CASHSGASGNTGELFF
once | 15 | TRBJ2-7 | TRBD2 | TRBV6-5 | TGTGCCAGCAGTTACTCGTGGACTAGCGTCGGCGAGCAGTACTTC | CASSYSWTSVGEQYF
NA | 14 | TRBJ1-1 | NA | TRBV5-1 | TGCGCCAGCAGCTTAAGGGGCCCGAACACTGAAGCTTTCTTT | CASSLRGPNTEAFF
NA | 15 | TRBJ2-5 | TRBD2 | TRBV5-1 | TGCGCCAGCAGCCGGACTAGCGCGGACCAAGAGACCCAGTACTTC | CASSRTSADQETQYF
NA | 14 | TRBJ2-5 | TRBD2 | TRBV7-7 | TGTGCTAGCAGTCCCGCGGGGGGGCAGGAGACCCAGTACTTC | CASSPAGGQETQYF
NA | 14 | TRBJ1-1 | NA | TRBV6-5 | TGTGCCAGCAGTTTGGGGCAGACGAACACTGAAGCTTTCTTT | CASSLGQTNTEAFF
NA | 15 | TRBJ2-7 | NA | TRBV7-2 | TGTGCCAGCAGCCCGTCGAGGGTGGGATCCTACGAGCAGTACTTC | CASSPSRVGSYEQYF
NA | 14 | TRBJ1-2 | NA | TRBV29-1 | TGCAGCGTTGATACAGGGTCATCTAACTATGGCTACACCTTC | CSVDTGSSNYGYTF
NA | 12 | TRBJ2-1 | TRBD1 | TRBV29-1 | TGCAGCGCCAGACAGGGGTACAATGAGCAGTTCTTC | CSARQGYNEQFF
NA | 16 | TRBJ2-2 | TRBD1 | TRBV5-6 | TGTGCCAGCAGCTTACTAGGGACAGGGAACACCGGGGAGCTGTTTTTT | CASSLLGTGNTGELFF
NA | 15 | TRBJ2-1 | TRBD2 | TRBV27 | TGTGCCAGCAGTGGGGGACTAGCGGGAGGTCGTGAGCAGTTCTTC | CASSGGLAGGREQFF
NA | 13 | TRBJ2-1 | NA | TRBV30 | TGTGCCTGGAATTCGGGGTTCTACAATGAGCAGTTCTTC | CAWNSGFYNEQFF
NA | 15 | TRBJ2-7 | TRBD1 | TRBV5-1 | TGCGCCAGCAGCTTCCGGGACAGGGGGCTGGACGAGCAGTACTTC | CASSFRDRGLDEQYF
NA | 15 | TRBJ1-2 | TRBD1 | TRBV19 | TGTGCCAGTAGTCCCCCAGGGACAGTCAGCTATGGCTACACCTTC | CASSPPGTVSYGYTF
NA | 16 | TRBJ2-2 | NA | TRBV18 | TGTGCCAGCTCACCTGAGCAGCGCTCGAACACCGGGGAGCTGTTTTTT | CASSPEQRSNTGELFF
NA | 16 | TRBJ2-7 | NA | TRBV19 | TGTGCCAGTAGTCCCCGGGACCGCGGGGGCCAATACGAGCAGTACTTC | CASSPRDRGGQYEQYF
NA | 11 | TRBJ2-7 | NA | TRBV20-1 | TGCAGTGCTGTCACGGGCTACGAGCAGTACTTC | CSAVTGYEQYF
NA | 13 | TRBJ2-7 | NA | TRBV18 | TGTGCCAGCTCACCGGCGGCCAACTACGAGCAGTACTTC | CASSPAANYEQYF
NA | 13 | TRBJ1-2 | NA | TRBV7-2 | TGTGCCAGCAGCTTTATCATTGAGGGAGGCTACACCTTC | CASSFIIEGGYTF
NA | 14 | TRBJ2-7 | NA | TRBV19 | TGTGCCAGTAGTATTTTTGGGGGGAACGACGAGCAGTACTTC | CASSIFGGNDEQYF
NA | 14 | TRBJ2-5 | NA | TRBV30 | TGTGCCTGGAGTCTTCCTAGCGTCCAAGAGACCCAGTACTTC | CAWSLPSVQETQYF
NA | 17 | TRBJ2-1 | TRBD1 | TRBV7-9 | TGTGCCAGCAGCCCGTCGACAGGGGGCTATTGGAGCGATGAGCAGTTCTTC | CASSPSTGGYWSDEQFF
NA | 13 | TRBJ1-5 | NA | TRBV10-3 | TGTGCCATCAGACAGGGAAACAATCAGCCCCAGCATTTT | CAIRQGNNQPQHF
NA | 12 | TRBJ2-5 | NA | TRBV29-1 | TGCAGCGTTGACAGGGGTAGAGAGACCCAGTACTTC | CSVDRGRETQYF